This entry is about one TCR beta chain. What it recognizes is unknown. The sample comes from a study of a mutant IDH1 vaccine in newly diagnosed glioma. The CDR3 has 12 amino acids. V dropped 6 bases and J dropped 4 bases, with 8 bases sitting between them. Germline V gives CDR1 MNHNS, CDR2 SASEGT. TCRdb's copy holds only in-frame clones and misses some; the assay was immunoSEQ multiplex PCR. The repertoire holds about 130,000 clones, around four fifths seen once, with 5% to 6% in the top ten. Time point reported: week 11, during vaccination. It was 300 ug of mutant IDH1 20-mer peptide that made up each vaccine dose, given with topical imiquimod.

Material: PBMCs, obtained from a glioma patient whose treatment included an IDH1 peptide vaccine. This TCR was recovered from a man aged 40-50 years with glioma. The chain combines TRBV6-1 with TRBJ2-3; TRBD2 might be the D (5 bases). CDR3 nucleotides: TGTGCCAGCAGGGTAGCGTCAGATACGCAGTATTTT. It yields the protein CASRVASDTQYF.